This T cell receptor beta chain emerged from a study of cytomegalovirus exposure and HLA in healthy donors. Study summary: Earlier results showed approximately 110 million unique TCR beta sequences derived from approximately 180 million T cells. Findings and caveats of the study: In a later analysis, HLA-associated TCR beta chains were more clonally expanded than equally common others. TCR beta V- and J-gene trimming was later associated with a missense DCLRE1C variant. Later analysis placed DRB1 highest and HLA-C lowest in TCR association rates, which differed by HLA locus.

V was cut by 0 bases and J by 8 bases, with 9 bases left in between. This CDR3 is 13 amino acids long. Looked up from germline, CDR1 is LGHNA and CDR2 is YNFKEQ. PCR employed 60 Vbeta and 13 Jbeta primers. Sequenced by immunoSEQ multiplex PCR; TCRdb stores in-frame clones only, minus some. The sample includes 150,000 to 200,000 clones, more than 70% seen only once; the top ten take around 11%. A few counts support this clone. What it recognizes is unknown. The chain joins TRBV4-2 to TRBJ2-3, with D possibly matching TRBD1 (6 bases). The clonotype comes from a man aged 18 to 30 in good health and CMV-seropositive. Sequenced sample: PBMCs. The CDR3 here is CASSQDGGGTQYF. Written as DNA, the CDR3 is TGTGCCAGCAGCCAAGATGGGGGCGGTACGCAGTATTTT.